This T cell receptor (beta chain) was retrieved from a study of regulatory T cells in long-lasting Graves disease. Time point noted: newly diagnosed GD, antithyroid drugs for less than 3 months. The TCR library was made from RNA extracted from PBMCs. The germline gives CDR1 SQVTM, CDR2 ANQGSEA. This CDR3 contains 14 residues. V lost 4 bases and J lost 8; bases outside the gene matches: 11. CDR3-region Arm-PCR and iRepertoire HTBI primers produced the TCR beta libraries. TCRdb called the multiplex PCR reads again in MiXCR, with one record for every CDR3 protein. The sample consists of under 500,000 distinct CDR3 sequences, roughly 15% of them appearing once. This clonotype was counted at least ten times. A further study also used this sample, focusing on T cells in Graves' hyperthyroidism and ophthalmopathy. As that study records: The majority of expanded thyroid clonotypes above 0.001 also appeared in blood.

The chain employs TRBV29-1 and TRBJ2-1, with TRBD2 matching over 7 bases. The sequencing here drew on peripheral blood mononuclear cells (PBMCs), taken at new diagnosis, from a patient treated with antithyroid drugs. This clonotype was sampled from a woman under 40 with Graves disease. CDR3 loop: CSVVGRERGDEQFF. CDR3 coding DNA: TGCAGCGTTGTGGGGCGGGAGAGAGGGGATGAGCAGTTCTTC.